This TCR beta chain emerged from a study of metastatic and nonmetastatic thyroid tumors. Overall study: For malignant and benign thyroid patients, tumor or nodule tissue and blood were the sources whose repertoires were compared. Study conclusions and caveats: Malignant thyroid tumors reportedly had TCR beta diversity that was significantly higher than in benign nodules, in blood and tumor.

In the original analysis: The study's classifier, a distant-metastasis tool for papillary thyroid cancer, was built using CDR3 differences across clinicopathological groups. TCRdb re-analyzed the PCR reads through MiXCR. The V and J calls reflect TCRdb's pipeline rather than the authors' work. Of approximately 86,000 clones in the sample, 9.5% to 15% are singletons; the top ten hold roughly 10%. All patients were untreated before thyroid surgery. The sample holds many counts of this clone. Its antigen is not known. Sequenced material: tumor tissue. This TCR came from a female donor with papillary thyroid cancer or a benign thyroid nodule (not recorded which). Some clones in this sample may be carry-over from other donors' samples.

The CDR3 loop reads CASTPRRTSLQSSTGELFF. The CDR3 DNA follows: TGTGCCAGCACCCCTCGCCGGACTAGCCTACAAAGTAGTACCGGGGAGCTGTTTTTT. The V call is TRBV11-2, the J call TRBJ2-2, with 8 positions matching TRBD2. The CDR3 extends over 19 amino acids. J lost 5 bases, V lost 7 bases, and 21 bases had no gene match. Germline V gives CDR1 SGHAT, CDR2 FQNNGV.